This TCR beta chain derives from a study of tumor and adjacent non-tumor tissue in lung cancer. RNA was extracted from bulk tissue without any cell sorting. Distant lung tissue was collected more than 3 cm away from the tumor edge. Donors were chemotherapy-naive, newly diagnosed lung cancer surgical patients in China, August–late 2014. Regarding this clonotype: The junction departs from germline at one end; a sequencing error may be responsible.

The germline V gene has CDR1 MNHNS and CDR2 SASEGT. This CDR3 is built from 13 residues. A modified ARM-PCR protocol with three rounds of nested PCR amplified TCRbeta. Using its own MiXCR run on the multiplex PCR reads, TCRdb lists one record per CDR3 protein. Of 90,000 to 100,000 distinct CDR3 sequences in the sample, 75% to 85% are singletons; the top ten hold approximately 28%. The sample taken for sequencing was distant non-tumor lung tissue. The chain carries TRBV6-1 and TRBJ1-2; D is possibly TRBD1 (5 bases). The TCR sequence derives from a man aged 60 to 69 with small cell lung cancer. CDR3 sequence reads: CASGAPSDYGYTF. The CDR3 coding sequence is TGTGCCAGCGGGGCCCCCTCGGACTATGGTTACACCTTC.